The 16 T cell receptor beta chains reported below all come from one sample, sequenced in a study of blood T cell repertoires in COVID-19. Clones were read by immunoSEQ multiplex PCR, and TCRdb kept only the in-frame ones, dropping some. The table lists around 230,000 clones, roughly 80% of them singletons. Sample: peripheral blood. These receptors were collected from a woman of 80 years or more with acute or convalescent COVID-19.

The chain joins TRBV11-2 to TRBJ2-5; 8 bases map to TRBD2. The CDR3 loop spans 14 amino acids. Germline values: CDR1 SGHAT, CDR2 FQNNGV. V was pared by 0 bases and J by 3 bases, with 0 bases of the junction left unmatched. In DNA form, the CDR3 reads TGTGCCAGCAGCTTAGAACTAGCGGAAGAGACCCAGTACTTC. Its translation is CASSLELAEETQYF.

The chain links TRBV3-1 (or the pseudogene TRBV3-2) to TRBJ2-7; TRBD2 aligns across 13 bases. The CDR3 contains 16 residues. V shed 2 bases and J 5 bases; nucleotides not matched to a gene: 6. Looked up from germline, CDR1 is LGHDT and CDR2 is YNNKEL (reference sequence). CDR3 in DNA: TGTGCCAGCAGCCAATTGTCCGGGACTAGCGGGGACGAGCAGTACTTC. The encoded protein is CASSQLSGTSGDEQYF.

This clone was picked up one time. Other DNA sequences of this sample code for an identical CDR3. The chain has TRBV5-1 and TRBJ2-7; the match to TRBD1 covers 7 bases. The J segment lost 2 bases and the V segment lost 4 bases, leaving 3 bases of the junction unmatched. Germline CDR1 and CDR2: SGHRS and YFSETQ. This CDR3 is built from 13 residues. The CDR3 here is CASSGGQTYEQYF. The CDR3 bases are TGCGCCAGCAGCGGGGGACAGACCTACGAGCAGTACTTC.

This clone occurred once. The rearrangement uses TRBV7-8 and TRBJ1-2, with D possibly matching TRBD1 (6 bases). CDR1 is SGHVS, CDR2 FQNEAQ, per germline. The CDR3 runs 16 residues. The germline V and J ends were trimmed by 5 bases and 2 bases, with 18 bases remaining between them. CDR3 amino acids: CASSPTAGGHNYGYTF. The CDR3, as DNA: TGTGCCAGCAGCCCCACCGCCGGGGGGCACAACTATGGCTACACCTTC.

This clone was detected only once. The CDR3 region has the DNA TGTGCCAGCAGCCGCGGTTCCACCACACGAGAGACCCAGTACTTC. Its protein is CASSRGSTTRETQYF. The chain joins TRBV7-2 to TRBJ2-5, with D unclear. Trimming shortened V by 5 bases and J by 4 bases, and 17 bases separated the two germline ends. CDR3 length: 15 amino acids. Germline CDR1 reads SGHTA; CDR2 reads FQGNSA. The variable domain in full, completed from reference TRBV7-2 and TRBJ2-5, reads GAGVSQSPSNKVTEKGKDVELRCDPISGHTALYWYRQSLGQGLEFLIYFQGNSAPDKSGLPSDRFSAERTGGSVSTLTIQRTQQEDSAVYLCASSRGSTTRETQYFGPGTRLLVL.

V gene TRBV18 combines with J gene TRBJ1-6; TRBD1 might be the D (6 bases). Between the trimmed V and J ends, which lost 2 bases and 10 bases, there was a span of 12 bases. This CDR3 has 14 residues. Germline V gene lookup returns CDR1 KGHSH and CDR2 LQKENI. The CDR3 is CASSPSAGVSPLHF. CDR3 DNA: TGTGCCAGCTCACCAAGTGCAGGGGTCTCACCCCTCCACTTT.

The chain combines TRBV19 with TRBJ2-1; the match to TRBD1 covers 9 bases. Germline-derived CDR1 and CDR2 are LNHDA and SQIVND (reference sequence). The V gene end was trimmed by 4 bases and the J gene end by 3 bases; junction bases not matched to a gene: 4. The CDR3 totals 15 residues. DNA of the CDR3: TGTGCCAGTAGTACCGAGGACAGGGGCTACAATGAGCAGTTCTTC. It yields the protein CASSTEDRGYNEQFF.

A remark on this clone: One end of the junction varies from germline; a read error may be responsible. The V gene is TRBV5-8, the J gene TRBJ2-1; 10 nucleotides match TRBD2. Germline lookup yields CDR1 SGHTS and CDR2 YDEGEE. This CDR3 is 17 amino acids long. The CDR3 sequence is CASSLSLAGALYNEQLF. The CDR3, as DNA: TGTGCCAGCAGCTTGAGCCTAGCGGGGGCCCTCTACAATGAGCAGCTCTTC.

This clone was detected a few times. The chain recombines TRBV19 with TRBJ2-3; 10 bases are shared with TRBD1. Germline CDR1 is LNHDA and CDR2 is SQIVND (reference sequence). The ends lost 3 bases at V and 0 bases at J; junction bases unmatched: 6. The CDR3 runs 17 residues. CDR3 DNA: TGTGCCAGTAGTATGCCCCGGGACAGGGGAAGCACAGATACGCAGTATTTT. It translates to CASSMPRDRGSTDTQYF.

The chain couples TRBV20-1 to TRBJ2-5; TRBD2 might be the D (6 bases). Trimming took off 3 bases at V and 13 bases at J, with 21 bases between the two ends. CDR1 is DFQATT and CDR2 is SNEGSKA in the germline V gene (reference sequence). The CDR3 length is 13 residues. This CDR3 reads CSASGVAPRAGYF. The CDR3 nucleotides are TGCAGTGCTAGTGGGGTAGCGCCCAGAGCGGGGTACTTC.

V gene TRBV5-6 combines with J gene TRBJ2-7, with D possibly matching TRBD1 (5 bases). In germline, CDR1 is SGHDT, CDR2 YYEEEE. V lost 3 bases and J 5 bases, leaving 18 bases between the germline ends. The CDR3 totals 15 residues. CDR3 region: CASSSSAGKVHEQYF. CDR3 coding DNA: TGTGCCAGCAGCTCCTCCGCAGGGAAGGTCCACGAGCAGTACTTC. The variable domain in full, with the rest retrieved from reference TRBV5-6 and TRBJ2-7, is DAGVTQSPTHLIKTRGQQVTLRCSPKSGHDTVSWYQQALGQGPQFIFQYYEEEERQRGNFPDRFSGHQFPNYSSELNVNALLLGDSALYLCASSSSAGKVHEQYFGPGTRLTVT.

The chain has TRBV30 and TRBJ1-5, with D maybe TRBD1 (5 bases). The germline gives CDR1 GTSNPN, CDR2 SVGIG (reference sequence). Trimming stripped 3 bases from V and 0 bases from J, with 18 bases between. The CDR3 consists of 17 residues. The CDR3 nucleotides read TGTGCCTGGAGCATAGACAGCCAGTACTTTAGCAATCAGCCCCAGCATTTT. Its translation is CAWSIDSQYFSNQPQHF.

J is TRBJ2-2 and V is TRBV6-1; D might be TRBD1 (5 bases). Germline CDR1 MNHNS, CDR2 SASEGT. V was clipped by 2 bases and J by 9 bases, with 16 bases between them. This CDR3 contains 15 residues. CDR3 DNA sequence: TGTGCCAGCAGTGAAAGGGAACAGGTTCGCCGGGAGCTGTTTTTT. This gives the protein CASSEREQVRRELFF.

The chain is built from TRBV19 and TRBJ2-5; D ambiguous. Germline-derived CDR1 and CDR2 are LNHDA and SQIVND (reference sequence). The CDR3 consists of 14 residues. With 3 bases removed from V and 0 bases from J, the gap between germline ends came to 8 bases. For the CDR3, the DNA is TGTGCCAGTAGTATTCAGGTTAACCAAGAGACCCAGTACTTC. Translated, it gives CASSIQVNQETQYF.

V is TRBV6-4 and J is TRBJ1-2; possible D gene TRBD1, 6 bases. V gave up 4 bases and J gave up 4 bases, with 16 bases separating them. In germline, CDR1 is MRHNA, CDR2 SNTAGT. The CDR3 length is 15 residues. Here the CDR3 reads CASSVKAGASYGYTF. CDR3 DNA sequence: TGTGCCAGCAGTGTAAAGGCAGGGGCGAGCTATGGCTACACCTTC.

The V call is TRBV5-1, the J call TRBJ2-6, with 10 bases identical to TRBD1. CDR3 length: 18 amino acids. The V gene's germline CDR1 is SGHRS and CDR2 YFSETQ. The V gene end was trimmed by 4 bases and the J gene end by 0 bases; junction bases not matched to a gene: 7. CDR3 loop: CASSLDRGQYSGANVLTF. CDR3 in DNA: TGCGCCAGCAGCCTTGACAGGGGGCAATACTCTGGGGCCAACGTCCTGACTTTC.